These T cell receptor beta chains were read from a single sample in a study of T cell clonotyping in hematopoietic cell transplantation. Produced via immunoSEQ multiplex PCR; TCRdb's table is partial and in-frame only. The repertoire holds under 7,500 clones, approximately 90% seen once, with about two fifths in the top ten. The sample consisted of peripheral blood mononuclear cells, taken 100 days after allogeneic stem cell transplant. The receptors originated from a female patient in her fifties who had an allogeneic stem cell transplant from a related donor, so the T cells may come from the graft donor. Some clones in this sample may be carry-over from other donors' samples. Each CDR3 is given with its conserved first and last residue. D genes are given only for firm matches. Clone size is shown for a subset of rows, as once, few, many or a class of expanded clone.

D,J,length,V,size,CDR3,DNA
-,TRBJ2-7,15,TRBV9,-,CASRKGHEPAYEQYF,TGTGCCAGCAGGAAAGGACACGAACCAGCCTACGAGCAGTACTTC
-,TRBJ2-5,13,TRBV28,-,CASSLLGQETQYF,TGTGCCAGCAGTTTATTAGGTCAGGAGACCCAGTACTTC
TRBD2,TRBJ2-3,15,TRBV10-1,-,CASSAGTAGGDTQYF,TGCGCCAGCAGCGCCGGGACCGCCGGGGGGGACACGCAGTATTTT
TRBD1,TRBJ1-1,17,TRBV7-2,-,CASSPRRQGLSNTEAFF,TGTGCCAGCAGCCCCCGCCGACAGGGACTTTCTAACACTGAAGCTTTCTTT
-,TRBJ1-1,12,TRBV5-1,-,CASSLVGLGAFF,TGCGCCAGCAGCTTGGTAGGCCTGGGAGCTTTCTTT
-,TRBJ2-1,15,TRBV11-3,-,CASSLGELTYNEQFF,TGTGCCAGCAGCTTAGGAGAGCTCACATACAATGAGCAGTTCTTC
-,TRBJ1-4,15,TRBV19,-,CASSIRQTTNEKLFF,TGTGCCAGTAGTATACGTCAAACAACTAATGAAAAACTGTTTTTT
-,TRBJ1-2,15,TRBV5-1,-,CASSLDTTTWYGYTF,TGCGCCAGCAGCTTGGACACAACGACCTGGTATGGCTACACCTTC
-,TRBJ2-1,14,TRBV15,-,CATSRVWEQGEQFF,TGTGCCACCAGCAGAGTATGGGAGCAGGGCGAGCAGTTCTTC
-,TRBJ2-2,16,TRBV7-3,-,CASSLNGAVNTGELFF,TGTGCCAGCAGCTTAAACGGCGCTGTAAACACCGGGGAGCTGTTTTTT
-,TRBJ2-7,13,TRBV6-5,-,CATLRPGAYEQYF,TGTGCCACCCTTCGCCCCGGAGCCTACGAGCAGTACTTC
-,TRBJ1-1,16,TRBV2,once,CASKGWGRAANTEAFF,TGTGCCAGCAAGGGGTGGGGCAGGGCGGCGAACACTGAAGCTTTCTTT
-,TRBJ2-7,13,TRBV7-2,-,CASSPQWGYEQYF,TGTGCCAGCAGCCCCCAATGGGGCTACGAGCAGTACTTC
TRBD1,TRBJ1-1,15,TRBV11-1,-,CASRRDRHGDTEAFF,TGTGCCAGCAGGAGGGACAGACACGGGGACACTGAAGCTTTCTTT
-,TRBJ1-2,17,TRBV9,-,CASSVERGSDPSYGYTF,TGTGCCAGCAGCGTAGAAAGGGGCAGCGACCCCAGCTATGGCTACACCTTC
-,TRBJ2-2,15,TRBV14,-,CASSQVRRGGGELFF,TGTGCCAGCAGCCAAGTCCGTAGGGGCGGCGGGGAGCTGTTTTTT
TRBD1,TRBJ1-5,15,TRBV30,-,CAWSAKDRASQPQHF,TGTGCCTGGAGTGCCAAGGACAGGGCGAGTCAGCCCCAGCATTTT
TRBD1,TRBJ1-1,15,TRBV11-2,-,CASSPRTGVNTEAFF,TGTGCCAGCAGCCCCCGGACAGGAGTGAACACTGAAGCTTTCTTT
-,TRBJ1-3,14,TRBV29-1,-,CSVDLGGSGNTIYF,TGCAGCGTTGATTTGGGGGGTTCTGGAAACACCATATATTTT
TRBD1,TRBJ2-7,14,TRBV5-4,-,CASAPGQGAYEQYF,TGTGCCAGCGCTCCGGGACAGGGGGCCTACGAGCAGTACTTC
-,TRBJ1-1,14,TRBV11-3,-,CASSLPPPNTEAFF,TGTGCCAGCAGCCTCCCACCCCCGAACACTGAAGCTTTCTTT
-,TRBJ2-3,15,TRBV5-6,-,CASSLGLRSTDTQYF,TGTGCCAGCAGCTTGGGACTTCGGAGCACAGATACGCAGTATTTT
TRBD1,TRBJ1-6,14,TRBV28,-,CASSLAQGAFPLHF,TGTGCCAGCAGTTTAGCGCAGGGGGCTTTCCCCCTCCACTTT
-,TRBJ2-2,15,TRBV30,-,CAWSVDGGRTGELFF,TGTGCCTGGAGTGTAGACGGGGGAAGGACCGGGGAGCTGTTTTTT
-,TRBJ1-2,13,TRBV5-6,medium-sized,CASSPTENYGYTF,TGTGCCAGCAGCCCAACGGAAAACTATGGCTACACCTTC
-,TRBJ1-6,11,TRBV19,-,CASSRGQHLHF,TGTGCCAGTAGCCGTGGTCAGCATCTCCACTTT
-,TRBJ1-4,15,TRBV28,-,CASSYRAPLGEKLFF,TGTGCCAGCAGTTACCGGGCCCCTCTAGGTGAAAAACTGTTTTTT
-,TRBJ2-1,11,TRBV19,-,CASSPPPGQFF,TGTGCCAGTAGTCCCCCCCCGGGGCAGTTCTTC
-,TRBJ2-2,15,TRBV28,-,CASSRYGVGAGELFF,TGTGCCAGCAGTAGATACGGGGTAGGGGCCGGGGAGCTGTTTTTT
-,TRBJ1-5,16,TRBV28,-,CASSSRGSYSNQPQHF,TGTGCCAGCAGTTCCAGGGGATCCTATAGCAATCAGCCCCAGCATTTT
-,TRBJ2-7,13,TRBV11-1,-,CASSRAPGDEQYF,TGTGCCAGCAGCCGGGCCCCAGGTGACGAGCAGTACTTC
TRBD2,TRBJ2-1,15,TRBV2,-,CASSEGLAGYNEQFF,TGTGCCAGCAGTGAGGGACTAGCGGGGTACAATGAGCAGTTCTTC
-,TRBJ2-7,15,TRBV6-5,-,CASSYSTKLAYEQYF,TGTGCCAGCAGTTACTCGACCAAACTGGCCTACGAGCAGTACTTC
-,TRBJ2-1,16,TRBV9,once,CASSVGPQRTGNEQFF,TGTGCCAGCAGCGTAGGGCCCCAGCGAACGGGCAATGAGCAGTTCTTC
TRBD2,TRBJ2-5,15,TRBV7-2,once,CASSFQRGGGETQYF,TGTGCCAGCAGCTTCCAGCGGGGGGGCGGGGAGACCCAGTACTTC
-,TRBJ2-5,14,TRBV11-2,-,CASSLTIGEETQYF,TGTGCCAGCAGCCTGACTATAGGGGAAGAGACCCAGTACTTC
-,TRBJ1-1,13,TRBV6-5,-,CASRLQQNTEAFF,TGTGCCAGCAGACTCCAGCAGAACACTGAAGCTTTCTTT
-,TRBJ1-1,14,TRBV5-4,-,CASSLDRWNTEAFF,TGTGCCAGCAGCTTGGACAGGTGGAACACTGAAGCTTTCTTT
TRBD1,TRBJ1-3,15,TRBV5-4,-,CASSSGTASGNTIYF,TGTGCCAGCAGCTCCGGGACAGCTTCTGGAAACACCATATATTTT
-,TRBJ1-4,13,TRBV30,-,CAWSRGLNEKLFF,TGTGCCTGGAGTAGGGGCCTTAATGAAAAACTGTTTTTT
-,TRBJ2-3,14,TRBV7-6,-,CASSLEGQIDTQYF,TGTGCCAGCAGCTTAGAAGGTCAGATAGATACGCAGTATTTT
-,TRBJ1-3,18,TRBV11-2,-,CASSLEPGGPRLGNTIYF,TGTGCCAGCAGCTTAGAGCCAGGAGGGCCCAGGCTCGGAAACACCATATATTTT
-,TRBJ2-5,17,TRBV29-1,-,CSALPRGRDSFQETQYF,TGCAGCGCCTTACCAAGGGGGAGGGACAGCTTTCAAGAGACCCAGTACTTC
TRBD1,TRBJ2-5,13,TRBV5-4,-,CASSRDREETQYF,TGTGCCAGCAGCCGGGACAGGGAAGAGACCCAGTACTTC
-,TRBJ2-7,12,TRBV29-1,-,CSVGQGNYEQYF,TGCAGCGTTGGCCAGGGGAACTACGAGCAGTACTTC